The T cell receptor beta chain described here comes from a study of technical replicates of blood from a few donors. The CDR3 has 12 amino acids. V lost 7 bases to trimming and J lost 4 bases, with 8 bases between them. Germline V CDR1 and CDR2: MNHNS, SASEGT. Profiled with immunoSEQ multiplex PCR; TCRdb holds only in-frame clones, not every one. There are under 70,000 clones in the sample; about 90% occur only once, and 0.3% to 0.4% lies in the top ten. This clonotype was obtained from a human donor in good health. Input material: T cells isolated from PBMCs. V is TRBV6-1 and J is TRBJ2-1, with D possibly matching TRBD1 (6 bases). This CDR3 reads CASMGAYNEQFF. The CDR3 DNA is TGTGCCAGCATGGGGGCTTACAATGAGCAGTTCTTC.